Below are 32 T cell receptor beta chains sequenced from a single sample in a study. MiXCR, run by TCRdb on the RT-PCR reads, gives a single entry per CDR3 protein. The sample lists about 680,000 distinct CDR3 sequences; 14% were seen once. Sequencing was done on a sample of memory CD4+ T cells from blood. Receptors originate from a female donor in good health, serving as a healthy control.

This clonotype was observed a few times. The V call is TRBV5-1, the J call TRBJ2-7; 8 bases line up with TRBD1. V dropped 2 bases and J dropped 12; count of bases not matched to a gene: 7. The CDR3 is made up of 12 amino acids. Germline V gene data show CDR1 as SGHRS and CDR2 as YFSETQ. Here the CDR3 reads CASSFSDRGLYF. The CDR3, as DNA: TGCGCCAGCAGCTTCTCCGACAGGGGACTGTACTTC.

In this sample, this clonotype turned up many times. V usage is TRBV20-1 and J usage is TRBJ1-5, with 7 bases matching TRBD1. This CDR3 comprises 14 residues. The V gene end was trimmed by 1 base and the J gene end by 4 bases; junction bases not matched to a gene: 4. The germline gives CDR1 DFQATT, CDR2 SNEGSKA (reference sequence). CDR3 sequence reads: CSARGDRENQPQHF. For the CDR3, the DNA is TGCAGTGCTAGAGGAGACAGGGAAAATCAGCCCCAGCATTTT.

The chain combines TRBV7-2 with TRBJ1-5; 7 bases align to TRBD1. Germline lookup yields CDR1 SGHTA and CDR2 FQGNSA. The CDR3 runs 12 residues. V lost 5 bases to trimming and J lost 10 bases; unmatched junction nucleotides: 5. The CDR3 nucleotides are TGTGCCAGCAGCCGTACAGGGGCTCCCCAGCATTTT. Translating gives CASSRTGAPQHF.

Of note for this clonotype: A clone one base away is much larger, so this may be a read error. The chain combines TRBV12-3 or TRBV12-4 with TRBJ2-3, with TRBD2 matching 10 bases. Trimming took 4 bases from V and 5 from J; bases not matched to a gene: 12. The CDR3 spans 17 residues. CDR3 loop: CASSYYPAGGMGDTQYF. The CDR3 DNA reads as TGTGCCAGCAGTTATTATCCAGCGGGAGGGATGGGAGATACGCAGTATTTT.

The chain links TRBV12-3 or TRBV12-4 to TRBJ1-1; unclear D gene. Between the trimmed V and J ends, which lost 4 bases and 0 bases, there was a span of 9 bases. The CDR3 length is 14 residues. In DNA form, the CDR3 reads TGTGCCAGCAGTTGGGTAAGCATGAACACTGAAGCTTTCTTT. This encodes CASSWVSMNTEAFF.

This clonotype was seen a handful of times. The chain couples TRBV4-3 to TRBJ2-5; TRBD2 matches at 13 bases. The CDR3 loop spans 18 amino acids. The germline gives CDR1 LGHNA, CDR2 YSLEER. J lost 3 bases, V lost 2 bases, and 9 bases had no gene match. Written as DNA, the CDR3 is TGCGCCAGCAGCCAATTCCCAACTAGCGGGAGGGGTGAAGAGACCCAGTACTTC. Translating gives CASSQFPTSGRGEETQYF.

This clonotype has only a few counts. The gene calls are TRBV15 and TRBJ1-1, with D possibly matching TRBD1 (5 bases). CDR3 length equals 14 residues. Germline V CDR1 and CDR2: LNHNV, YYDKDF (reference sequence). Trimming removed 1 base from V and 4 bases from J, with 10 bases in between. CDR3: CATSRVSGLTEAFF. The CDR3 DNA is TGTGCCACCAGCAGAGTTTCGGGACTCACTGAAGCTTTCTTT.

The chain employs TRBV5-1 and TRBJ1-2, with 7 bases fitting TRBD1. This CDR3 region has 13 residues. V dropped 3 bases and J dropped 8; count of bases not matched to a gene: 7. The germline gives CDR1 SGHRS, CDR2 YFSETQ. The CDR3, as DNA: TGCGCCAGCAGCTCTACAACAGGGGTCGGCTACACCTTC. Translation gives CASSSTTGVGYTF. Looking up the rest from reference TRBV5-1 and TRBJ1-2 gives the full variable domain: KAGVTQTPRYLIKTRGQQVTLSCSPISGHRSVSWYQQTPGQGLQFLFEYFSETQRNKGNFPGRFSGRQFSNSRSEMNVSTLELGDSALYLCASSSTTGVGYTFGSGTRLTVV.

V gene TRBV19 combines with J gene TRBJ1-5; possible D gene TRBD1, 6 bases. Germline V gives CDR1 LNHDA, CDR2 SQIVND (reference sequence). V dropped 7 bases and J dropped 2 bases, with 12 bases sitting between them. The CDR3 has 14 amino acids. CDR3 amino acids: CASNNRDGNQPQHF. Written as DNA, the CDR3 is TGTGCCAGTAACAACAGGGACGGCAATCAGCCCCAGCATTTT.

This clonotype was observed at least ten times. The gene calls are TRBV12-3 or TRBV12-4 and TRBJ1-2; D gene unclear. The CDR3 consists of 11 residues. The ends were cut back, 6 bases at V and 3 bases at J, with 5 bases in the middle. CDR3 protein: CASSLYYGYTF. The CDR3 nucleotides are TGTGCCAGCAGCTTATACTATGGCTACACCTTC.

This clonotype was detected a few times. This chain links TRBV7-8 with TRBJ2-5; D is perhaps TRBD2 (6 bases). Trimming shortened V by 4 bases and J by 0 bases, and 12 bases separated the two germline ends. Germline V gene data show CDR1 as SGHVS and CDR2 as FQNEAQ. This CDR3 is built from 15 residues. CDR3 in amino acids: CASSWGREYQETQYF. The DNA of the CDR3 is TGTGCCAGCAGCTGGGGACGGGAGTACCAAGAGACCCAGTACTTC. Full variable domain (outside the CDR3, taken from reference TRBV7-8 and TRBJ2-5): GAGVSQSPRYKVAKRGQDVALRCDPISGHVSLFWYQQALGQGPEFLTYFQNEAQLDKSGLPSDRFFAERPEGSVSTLKIQRTQQEDSAVYLCASSWGREYQETQYFGPGTRLLVL.

The sample holds a few counts of this clonotype. The rearrangement uses TRBV12-3 or TRBV12-4 and TRBJ2-7, with 10 bases identical to TRBD2. The CDR3 totals 16 residues. V trimming: 2 bases; J trimming: 7 bases; junction bases outside the gene matches: 11. CDR3: CASSLNSGRPGGEQYF. DNA for the CDR3: TGTGCCAGCAGTTTAAATAGCGGGAGGCCCGGAGGGGAGCAGTACTTC.

This clonotype was picked up many times. The chain carries TRBV29-1 and TRBJ1-2; D gene ambiguous. CDR3 length: 11 residues. Germline assignment: CDR1 SQVTM and CDR2 ANQGSEA. Trimming shortened V by 7 bases and J by 7 bases, and 13 bases separated the two germline ends. The CDR3 region has the DNA TGCAGCGCCCTAGAGGGCGGTGGCTACACCTTC. Its translation is CSALEGGGYTF.

This clonotype turned up a few times. The J gene is TRBJ2-1, the V gene TRBV6-1; 15 bases line up with TRBD2. V shed 4 bases and J 8 bases; nucleotides not matched to a gene: 15. Germline lookup yields CDR1 MNHNS and CDR2 SASEGT. The CDR3 runs to 19 residues. The CDR3 DNA reads TGTGCCAGCAGTGCCCCGGGAATACCGGGACTAGCGGGAGGACATGAGCAGTTCTTC. Protein product: CASSAPGIPGLAGGHEQFF.

This clonotype was found once. The chain links TRBV6-5 to TRBJ2-1, with D possibly called TRBD1 or TRBD2 (5 bases each). V lost 0 bases and J lost 4, with 13 bases in between. Germline V gene sequence: CDR1 MNHEY, CDR2 SVGAGI. The CDR3 is made up of 16 amino acids. CDR3 residues: CASSYSFSREYNEQFF. CDR3 DNA sequence: TGTGCCAGCAGTTACTCGTTTAGCAGGGAGTACAATGAGCAGTTCTTC.

This clonotype was observed a handful of times. This chain connects TRBV29-1 to TRBJ2-1; 8 nucleotides agree with TRBD1. V gave up 4 bases and J gave up 2 bases; unmatched junction bases: 4. This CDR3 comprises 14 residues. Looked up from germline, CDR1 is SQVTM and CDR2 is ANQGSEA. In DNA, the CDR3 is TGCAGCGTTGCCCGGACAGGGACCTACAATGAGCAGTTCTTC. It yields the protein CSVARTGTYNEQFF.

The sample holds many counts of this clonotype. The V and J genes are TRBV5-5 and TRBJ2-3, with D hard to call. Trimming pared 2 bases from V and 6 bases from J, leaving 10 bases between. From germline, CDR1 is SGHKS and CDR2 YYEKEE (reference sequence). The CDR3 runs to 13 residues. The CDR3 DNA sequence: TGTGCCAGCAGCTTAACACCGCCGGATACGCAGTATTTT. Encoded protein: CASSLTPPDTQYF.

The table lists this clonotype with a few counts. The genes are TRBV7-9 and TRBJ2-3; 9 nucleotides match TRBD2. V shed 7 bases and J 5 bases; nucleotides not matched to a gene: 4. Germline V gene lookup returns CDR1 SEHNR and CDR2 FQNEAQ (reference sequence). The CDR3 runs to 13 residues. The chain's CDR3 is CASILAGIDTQYF. The CDR3 DNA is TGTGCCAGCATACTAGCGGGCATAGATACGCAGTATTTT.

CDR3 coding DNA: TGCAGTGCTTCGCGAGCAGGGGATTTCGAAAAACTGTTTTTT. It yields the protein CSASRAGDFEKLFF. The chain recombines TRBV20-1 with TRBJ1-4; possibly TRBD1 for D (6 bases). The CDR3 consists of 14 residues. Deletions cut 5 bases from V and 8 bases from J, with 18 bases between. Germline V gene data show CDR1 as DFQATT and CDR2 as SNEGSKA (reference sequence).

This clonotype was picked up a small number of times. The rearrangement uses TRBV20-1 and TRBJ1-4; tentatively, D is TRBD1 (5 bases). V lost 2 bases, J lost 7 bases, and 14 bases lay in between. Per the germline V gene, CDR1 is DFQATT and CDR2 is SNEGSKA (reference sequence). The CDR3 sequence is 14 residues long. The CDR3 loop is CSARPQGLGEKLFF. The CDR3 DNA is TGCAGTGCTAGACCCCAGGGCTTGGGTGAAAAACTGTTTTTT.

The V gene is TRBV12-3 or TRBV12-4, the J gene TRBJ2-7; a possible D gene is TRBD1 (6 bases). V was shortened by 3 bases and J by 5 bases, with 11 bases between the two germline ends. This CDR3 is 13 amino acids long. The CDR3 here is CASSFRAGDEQYF. The CDR3 nucleotides read TGTGCCAGCAGTTTTCGGGCAGGGGACGAGCAGTACTTC.

The chain is built from TRBV10-2 and TRBJ1-1; weak D call: TRBD1 (5 bases). The CDR3 totals 14 residues. The ends were cut back, 2 bases at V and 5 bases at J, with 12 bases in the middle. Germline CDR1 is WSHSY and CDR2 is SAAADI. CDR3 in DNA: TGCGCCAGCAGTGAGGCAGGGATGGCGACTGAAGCTTTCTTT. Translation gives CASSEAGMATEAFF.

The genes are TRBV9 and TRBJ1-1; TRBD1 matches at 7 bases. The length of the CDR3 is 15 residues. Germline trimming cut 0 bases from V and 0 bases from J; bases unmatched to any gene: 2. Per the germline V gene, CDR1 is SGDLS and CDR2 is YYNGEE. CDR3 residues: CASSVEDRMNTEAFF. The CDR3 DNA reads as TGTGCCAGCAGCGTAGAGGACAGGATGAACACTGAAGCTTTCTTT.

There are many counts of this clonotype. The chain has TRBV29-1 and TRBJ2-1, with 7 positions matching TRBD1. Germline-derived CDR1 and CDR2 are SQVTM and ANQGSEA. Unmatched junction bases numbered 6, after V lost 0 bases and J lost 4 bases. The CDR3 runs 15 residues. The CDR3 reads CSVEDPGRGYNEQFF. The CDR3 DNA sequence: TGCAGCGTTGAAGATCCCGGCAGGGGGTACAATGAGCAGTTCTTC.

This chain uses TRBV4-3 with TRBJ1-2; the D gene is possibly TRBD1 (6 bases). CDR3 size: 15 residues. Trimming pared 0 bases from V and 4 bases from J, leaving 12 bases between. CDR1 is LGHNA, CDR2 YSLEER, per germline. CDR3 DNA sequence: TGCGCCAGCAGCCAAGAATGGGGGGCGATCTATGGCTACACCTTC. This codes for CASSQEWGAIYGYTF.

The V and J genes are TRBV20-1 and TRBJ1-1; the D gene is possibly TRBD1 (5 bases). V was clipped by 6 bases and J by 0 bases, with 11 bases between them. This CDR3 comprises 13 residues. Germline V gene data show CDR1 as DFQATT and CDR2 as SNEGSKA (reference sequence). CDR3 loop: CSAAGSLNTEAFF. DNA of the CDR3: TGCAGTGCGGCAGGGTCCCTGAACACTGAAGCTTTCTTT.

This clonotype was observed a handful of times. This rearrangement joins TRBV6-4 to TRBJ1-2; perhaps TRBD1 as D (5 bases). There are 15 residues in the CDR3. CDR1 MRHNA and CDR2 SNTAGT come from the germline V gene. V was pared by 3 bases and J by 4 bases, with 15 bases between. The CDR3 here is CASSDQIGTPYGYTF. In nucleotides, the CDR3 is TGTGCCAGCAGTGATCAAATCGGGACCCCCTATGGCTACACCTTC.

This clonotype was counted a few times. This chain connects TRBV5-1 to TRBJ2-2; 7 bases align to TRBD1. The CDR3 sequence is 14 residues long. Trimming took 0 bases from V and 7 from J; bases not matched to a gene: 3. The germline gives CDR1 SGHRS, CDR2 YFSETQ. CDR3 loop: CASSLEQGHGELFF. DNA of the CDR3: TGCGCCAGCAGCTTGGAACAGGGGCACGGGGAGCTGTTTTTT.

The chain carries TRBV20-1 and TRBJ2-4, with D perhaps matching TRBD1 (5 bases). V lost 3 bases and J 3 bases, leaving 9 bases between the germline ends. Germline V gene data show CDR1 as DFQATT and CDR2 as SNEGSKA (reference sequence). This CDR3 contains 13 residues. The CDR3 spells CSASKGHKNIQYF. DNA of the CDR3: TGCAGTGCTAGTAAAGGACACAAAAACATTCAGTACTTC.

This clonotype was seen a handful of times. This chain uses TRBV20-1 with TRBJ2-3; D tentatively fits TRBD1 or TRBD2 (7 bases each). There are 14 residues in the CDR3. V gave up 5 bases and J gave up 0 bases, with 12 bases separating them. Germline values: CDR1 DFQATT, CDR2 SNEGSKA (reference sequence). CDR3 sequence (DNA): TGCAGTGCTCCCAGGGGGGGGAGCACAGATACGCAGTATTTT. Its protein product is CSAPRGGSTDTQYF.

A few counts support this clonotype. The rearrangement links TRBV5-1 to TRBJ2-7, with a possible D match to TRBD1 (6 bases). CDR3 length equals 15 residues. Germline-derived CDR1 and CDR2 are SGHRS and YFSETQ. The ends were cut back, 4 bases at V and 5 bases at J, with 19 bases in the middle. CDR3 in DNA: TGCGCCAGCAGCCAAAAAATACAGGGATCCCACGAGCAGTACTTC. It is translated as CASSQKIQGSHEQYF.

In its sample, this clonotype was seen many times. The V gene is TRBV5-1, the J gene TRBJ2-1; TRBD2 matches at 11 bases. The germline V gene has CDR1 SGHRS and CDR2 YFSETQ. V lost 0 bases, J lost 7 bases, and 9 bases stayed unmatched. The CDR3 has 17 residues. The CDR3: CASSLVGLAGGFNEQFF. The DNA for the CDR3 is TGCGCCAGCAGCTTGGTTGGTCTAGCGGGAGGTTTTAATGAGCAGTTCTTC. Full variable domain (remainder filled in from reference TRBV5-1 and TRBJ2-1): KAGVTQTPRYLIKTRGQQVTLSCSPISGHRSVSWYQQTPGQGLQFLFEYFSETQRNKGNFPGRFSGRQFSNSRSEMNVSTLELGDSALYLCASSLVGLAGGFNEQFFGPGTRLTVL.